The sample holds one count of the clone carrying this TCR beta chain. This specimen belongs to a study of blood T cell repertoires in COVID-19. For the study at large: Whether acute or convalescent, the COVID-19 samples came from the United States, Italy and Spain. The cDNA or gDNA used as material had been derived from T cells, B-cell-depleted T cells, or PBMCs.

The junction had 4 bases not matched to a gene; V was cut back by 6 bases and J by 1 base. This CDR3 is built from 15 residues. The germline gives CDR1 MNHEY, CDR2 SVGAGI. Original data processing: Researchers report that nucleated cell counts were estimated from reference gene primer amplification. Using immunoSEQ multiplex PCR, the repertoire was profiled, and TCRdb retains in-frame clones only, with some absent. V and J calls and clone size are those listed in that table; D and trimming were worked out from the DNA. In the table there are 200,000 to 250,000 clones, over 75% of which are singletons.

This TCR derives from a man aged 30-40 years who had recovered from COVID-19. The sample was peripheral blood. The genes are TRBV6-5 and TRBJ2-5, with TRBD1 matching over 11 bases. The CDR3: CASREGQGVQETQYF. In DNA, the CDR3 is TGTGCCAGCAGGGAGGGACAGGGGGTCCAAGAGACCCAGTACTTC.